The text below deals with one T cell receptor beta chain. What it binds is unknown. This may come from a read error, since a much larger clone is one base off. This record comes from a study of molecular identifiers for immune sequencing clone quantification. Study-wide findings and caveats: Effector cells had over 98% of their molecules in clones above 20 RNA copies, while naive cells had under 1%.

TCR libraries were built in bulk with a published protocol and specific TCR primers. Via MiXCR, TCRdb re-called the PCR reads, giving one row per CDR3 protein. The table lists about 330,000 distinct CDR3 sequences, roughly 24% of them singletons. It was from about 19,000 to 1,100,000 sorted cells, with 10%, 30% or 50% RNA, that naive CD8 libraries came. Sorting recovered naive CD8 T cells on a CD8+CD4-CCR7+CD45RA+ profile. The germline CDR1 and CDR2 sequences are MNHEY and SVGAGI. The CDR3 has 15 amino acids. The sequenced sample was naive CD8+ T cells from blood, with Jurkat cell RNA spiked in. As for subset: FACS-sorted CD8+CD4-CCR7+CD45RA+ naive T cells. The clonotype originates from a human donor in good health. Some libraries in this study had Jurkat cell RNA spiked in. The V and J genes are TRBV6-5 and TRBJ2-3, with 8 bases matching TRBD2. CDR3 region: CAGSYTGGSTDTQYF. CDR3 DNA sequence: TGTGCCGGCAGTTATACGGGGGGGAGCACAGATACGCAGTATTTT.